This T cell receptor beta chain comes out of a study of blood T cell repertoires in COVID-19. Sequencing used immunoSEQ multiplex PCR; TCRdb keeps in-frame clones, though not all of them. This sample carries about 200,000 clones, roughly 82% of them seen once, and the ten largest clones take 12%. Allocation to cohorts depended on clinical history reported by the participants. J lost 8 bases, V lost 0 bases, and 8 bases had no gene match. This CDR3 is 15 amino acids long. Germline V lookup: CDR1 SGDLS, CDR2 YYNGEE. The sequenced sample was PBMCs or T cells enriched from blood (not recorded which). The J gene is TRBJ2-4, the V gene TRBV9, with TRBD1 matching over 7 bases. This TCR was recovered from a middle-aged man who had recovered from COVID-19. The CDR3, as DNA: TGTGCCAGCAGCGTAGAAGACAGGGTAACGGACATTCAGTACTTC. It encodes CASSVEDRVTDIQYF.